What follows are 2 T cell receptor beta chains derived from one specimen sequenced in a study of blood T cell repertoires in COVID-19. Generated by immunoSEQ multiplex PCR, the TCRdb table keeps only in-frame clones and is missing some. The data hold 150,000 to 200,000 clones, with roughly 77% observed a single time. Material for sequencing was PBMCs or T cells enriched from blood (not recorded which). Receptors were obtained from a woman in her 50s with acute COVID-19.

This clone was counted once. The chain combines TRBV11-2 with TRBJ2-7; perhaps TRBD2 as D (5 bases). The CDR3 contains 15 residues. Trimming shortened V by 7 bases and J by 0 bases, and 16 bases separated the two germline ends. CDR1 and CDR2 from the germline V gene are SGHAT and FQNNGV. The CDR3 nucleotides read TGTGCCAGCACCAAGCTATCGGGAAGCTCCTACGAGCAGTACGTC. The encoded protein is CASTKLSGSSYEQYV.

The chain combines TRBV6-2 or TRBV6-3 with TRBJ2-3; a weak D match, TRBD1 (6 bases). The CDR3 extends over 15 amino acids. The V end was cut by 7 bases, the J end by 2 bases, with 16 bases between. Germline assignment: CDR1 MNHEY and CDR2 SVGEGT. DNA of the CDR3: TGTGCCAGCATCCCCTCAGGGGTCTACACAGATACGCAGTATTTT. Amino acids: CASIPSGVYTDTQYF.